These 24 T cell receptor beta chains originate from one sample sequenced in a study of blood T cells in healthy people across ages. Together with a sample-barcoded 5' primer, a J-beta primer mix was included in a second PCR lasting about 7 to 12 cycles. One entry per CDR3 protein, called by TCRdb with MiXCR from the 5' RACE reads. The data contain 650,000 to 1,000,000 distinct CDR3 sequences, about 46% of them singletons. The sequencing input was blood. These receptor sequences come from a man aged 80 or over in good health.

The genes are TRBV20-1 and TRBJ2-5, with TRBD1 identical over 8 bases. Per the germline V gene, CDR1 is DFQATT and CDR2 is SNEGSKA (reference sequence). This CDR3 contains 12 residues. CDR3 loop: CGGTGLKETQYF. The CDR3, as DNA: TGCGGGGGGACAGGACTGAAAGAGACCCAGTACTTC.

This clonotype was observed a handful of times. The CDR3 sequence is CASGGTQGETQYF. The CDR3, as DNA: TGTGCCAGCGGAGGGACACAGGGAGAGACCCAGTACTTC. The chain combines TRBV9 with TRBJ2-5; perhaps D is TRBD1 or TRBD2 (6 bases each). Trimming removed 7 bases at V and 4 bases at J, with 14 bases between. There are 13 residues in the CDR3. In germline, CDR1 is SGDLS, CDR2 YYNGEE.

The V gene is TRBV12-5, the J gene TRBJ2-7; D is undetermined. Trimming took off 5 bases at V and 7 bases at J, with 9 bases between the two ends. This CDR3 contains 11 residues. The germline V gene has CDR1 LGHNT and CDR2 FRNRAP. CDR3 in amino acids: CASGRWDEQYF. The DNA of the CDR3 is TGTGCTAGTGGTAGGTGGGATGAGCAGTACTTC.

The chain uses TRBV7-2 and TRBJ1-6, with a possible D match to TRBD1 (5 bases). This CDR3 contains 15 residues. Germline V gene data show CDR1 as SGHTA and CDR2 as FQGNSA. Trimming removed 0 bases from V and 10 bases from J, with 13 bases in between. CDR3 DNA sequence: TGTGCCAGCAGCTTAGCGGGACGGGCCCAATCACCCCTCCACTTT. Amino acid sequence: CASSLAGRAQSPLHF.

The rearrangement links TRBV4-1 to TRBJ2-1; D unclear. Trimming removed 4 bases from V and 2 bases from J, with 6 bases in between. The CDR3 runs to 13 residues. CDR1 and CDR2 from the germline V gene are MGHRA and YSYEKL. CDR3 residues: CASSLQTYNEQFF. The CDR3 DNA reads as TGCGCCAGCAGCCTCCAGACCTACAATGAGCAGTTCTTC.

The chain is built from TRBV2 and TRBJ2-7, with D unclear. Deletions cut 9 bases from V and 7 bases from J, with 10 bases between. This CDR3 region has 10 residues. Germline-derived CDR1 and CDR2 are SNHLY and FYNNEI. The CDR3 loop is CASKQGEQYF. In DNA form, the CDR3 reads TGTGCCAGTAAACAAGGGGAGCAGTACTTC.

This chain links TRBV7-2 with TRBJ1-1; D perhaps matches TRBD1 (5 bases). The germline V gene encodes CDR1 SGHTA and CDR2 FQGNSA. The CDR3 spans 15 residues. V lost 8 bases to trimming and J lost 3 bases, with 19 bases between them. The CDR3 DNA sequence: TGTGCCAGCCAGCGGGGCGTCGCGACGGACACTGAAGCTTTCTTT. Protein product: CASQRGVATDTEAFF. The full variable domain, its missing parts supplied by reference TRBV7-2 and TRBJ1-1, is GAGVSQSPSNKVTEKGKDVELRCDPISGHTALYWYRQSLGQGLEFLIYFQGNSAPDKSGLPSDRFSAERTGGSVSTLTIQRTQQEDSAVYLCASQRGVATDTEAFFGQGTRLTVV.

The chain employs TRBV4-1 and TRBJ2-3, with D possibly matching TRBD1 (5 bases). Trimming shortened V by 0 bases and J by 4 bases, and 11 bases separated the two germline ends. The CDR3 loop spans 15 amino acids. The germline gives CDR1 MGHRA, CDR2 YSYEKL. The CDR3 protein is CASSQDGQGPDTQYF. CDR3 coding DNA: TGCGCCAGCAGCCAAGACGGACAAGGTCCAGATACGCAGTATTTT.

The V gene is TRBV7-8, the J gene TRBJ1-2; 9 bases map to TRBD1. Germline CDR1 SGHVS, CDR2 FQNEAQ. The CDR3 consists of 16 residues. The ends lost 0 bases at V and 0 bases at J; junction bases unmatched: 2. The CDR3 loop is CASSLAGQGPNYGYTF. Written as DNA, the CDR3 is TGTGCCAGCAGCTTAGCGGGACAGGGCCCTAACTATGGCTACACCTTC.

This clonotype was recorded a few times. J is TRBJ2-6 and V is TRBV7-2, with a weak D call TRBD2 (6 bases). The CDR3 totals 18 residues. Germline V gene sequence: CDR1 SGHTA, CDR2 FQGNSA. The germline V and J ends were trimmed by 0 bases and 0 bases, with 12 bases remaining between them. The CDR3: CASSLARRGFSGANVLTF. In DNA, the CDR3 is TGTGCCAGCAGCTTAGCAAGGAGGGGCTTCTCTGGGGCCAACGTCCTGACTTTC.

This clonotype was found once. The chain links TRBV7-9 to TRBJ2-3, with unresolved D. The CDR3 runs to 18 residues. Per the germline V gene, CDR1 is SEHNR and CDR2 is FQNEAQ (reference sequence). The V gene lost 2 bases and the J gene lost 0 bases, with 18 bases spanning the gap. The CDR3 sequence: CASSLYWATSPSTDTQYF. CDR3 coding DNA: TGTGCCAGCAGCTTATATTGGGCTACCTCACCAAGCACAGATACGCAGTATTTT.

CDR3 bases: TGTGCCAGCACCGTGACTGCGAGGAATGAGCAGTTCTTC. It specifies CASTVTARNEQFF. This chain links TRBV6-2 or TRBV6-3 with TRBJ2-1; D not resolved. CDR3 length equals 13 residues. The ends were cut back, 7 bases at V and 7 bases at J, with 14 bases in the middle. Germline values: CDR1 MNHEY, CDR2 SVGEGT.

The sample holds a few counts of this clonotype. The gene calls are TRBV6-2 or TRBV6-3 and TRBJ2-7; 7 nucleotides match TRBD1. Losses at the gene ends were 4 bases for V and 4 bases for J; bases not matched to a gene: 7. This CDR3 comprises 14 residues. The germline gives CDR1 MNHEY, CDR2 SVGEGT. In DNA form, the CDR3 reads TGTGCCAGCAGTTTAACAGGGGACCTTTACGAGCAGTACTTC. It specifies CASSLTGDLYEQYF.

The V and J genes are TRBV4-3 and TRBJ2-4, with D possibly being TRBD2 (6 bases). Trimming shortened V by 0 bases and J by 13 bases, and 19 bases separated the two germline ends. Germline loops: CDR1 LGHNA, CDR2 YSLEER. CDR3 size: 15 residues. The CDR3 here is CASSQDRVGTSEQYF. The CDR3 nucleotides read TGCGCCAGCAGCCAAGATCGAGTAGGGACTTCGGAGCAGTACTTC.

In DNA form, the CDR3 reads TGTGCCAGCAGCTCCACGATAGCGGGGGGCGACAATGAGCAGTTCTTC. It yields the protein CASSSTIAGGDNEQFF. The gene calls are TRBV7-2 and TRBJ2-1; 10 nucleotides align to TRBD2. J was trimmed by 5 bases and V by 4 bases; bases with no gene match: 8. CDR3 length: 16 amino acids. CDR1 and CDR2 (germline): SGHTA, FQGNSA. The complete variable domain, with remaining parts taken from reference TRBV7-2 and TRBJ2-1, reads GAGVSQSPSNKVTEKGKDVELRCDPISGHTALYWYRQSLGQGLEFLIYFQGNSAPDKSGLPSDRFSAERTGGSVSTLTIQRTQQEDSAVYLCASSSTIAGGDNEQFFGPGTRLTVL.

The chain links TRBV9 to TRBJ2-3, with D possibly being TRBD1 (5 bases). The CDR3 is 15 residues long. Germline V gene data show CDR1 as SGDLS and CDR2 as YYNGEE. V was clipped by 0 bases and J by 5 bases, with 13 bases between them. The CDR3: CASSVGADTLDTQYF. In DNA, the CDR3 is TGTGCCAGCAGCGTAGGTGCGGACACCTTAGATACGCAGTATTTT.

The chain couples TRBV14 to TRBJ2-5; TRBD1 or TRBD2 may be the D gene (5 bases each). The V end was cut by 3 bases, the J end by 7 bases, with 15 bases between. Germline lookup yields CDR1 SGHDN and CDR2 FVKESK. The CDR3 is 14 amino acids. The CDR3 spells CASSQRGSEGTQYF. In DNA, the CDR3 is TGTGCCAGCAGCCAGAGGGGCAGCGAAGGGACCCAGTACTTC.

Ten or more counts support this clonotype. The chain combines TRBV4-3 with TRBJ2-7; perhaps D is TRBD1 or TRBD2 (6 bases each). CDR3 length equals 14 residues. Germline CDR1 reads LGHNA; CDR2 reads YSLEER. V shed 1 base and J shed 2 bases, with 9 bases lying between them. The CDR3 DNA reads TGCGCCAGCAGCCAAGTTAGGGGGGCCTACGAGCAGTACTTC. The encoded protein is CASSQVRGAYEQYF.

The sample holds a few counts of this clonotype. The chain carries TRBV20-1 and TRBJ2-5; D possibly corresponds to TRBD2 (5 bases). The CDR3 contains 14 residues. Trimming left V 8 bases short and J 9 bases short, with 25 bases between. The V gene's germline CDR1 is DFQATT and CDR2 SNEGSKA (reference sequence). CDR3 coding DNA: TGCAGTCCTCGGATGGGCGCCGGGGATAGGCCCCAGTACTTC. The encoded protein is CSPRMGAGDRPQYF.

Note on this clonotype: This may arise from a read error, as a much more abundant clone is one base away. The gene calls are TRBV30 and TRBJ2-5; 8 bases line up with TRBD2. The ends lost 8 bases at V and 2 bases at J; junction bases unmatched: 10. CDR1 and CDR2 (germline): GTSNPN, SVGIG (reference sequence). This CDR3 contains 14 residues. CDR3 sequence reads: CARRGSSGQETQYF. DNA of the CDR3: TGTGCCCGCCGAGGCTCTAGCGGGCAAGAGACCCAGTACTTC.

This chain's CDR3 is CAWRDTVDYGYTF. CDR3 sequence (DNA): TGTGCCTGGAGAGATACAGTAGACTATGGCTACACCTTC. The J gene is TRBJ1-2, the V gene TRBV30; unclear D gene. Germline CDR1 GTSNPN, CDR2 SVGIG (reference sequence). The germline V and J ends were trimmed by 3 bases and 3 bases, with 11 bases remaining between them. The CDR3 consists of 13 residues.

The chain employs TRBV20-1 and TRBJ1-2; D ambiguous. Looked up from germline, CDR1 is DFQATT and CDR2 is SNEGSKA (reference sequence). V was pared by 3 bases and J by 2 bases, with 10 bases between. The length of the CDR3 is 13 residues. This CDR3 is CSASPAQNYGYTF. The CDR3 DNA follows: TGCAGTGCTAGCCCTGCACAGAACTATGGCTACACCTTC.

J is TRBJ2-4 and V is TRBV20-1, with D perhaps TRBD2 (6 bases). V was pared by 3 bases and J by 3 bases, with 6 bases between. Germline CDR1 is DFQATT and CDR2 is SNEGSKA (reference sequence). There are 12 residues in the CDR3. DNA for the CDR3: TGCAGTGCTAGCGGGAGCAAAAACATTCAGTACTTC. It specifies CSASGSKNIQYF.

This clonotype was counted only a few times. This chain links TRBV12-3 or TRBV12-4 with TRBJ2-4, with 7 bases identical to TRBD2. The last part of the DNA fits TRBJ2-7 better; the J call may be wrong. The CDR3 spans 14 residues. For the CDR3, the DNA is TGTGCCAGCAGTTTCAACGGGAGGCCCCACGAGCAGTACTTC. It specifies CASSFNGRPHEQYF.